These 7 T cell receptor beta chains share one sample of origin, sequenced in a study of human T cells and chemical hapten exposure. TCRdb independently ran MiXCR on the RACE reads; one entry per CDR3 protein. The sample yields more than 250,000 distinct CDR3 sequences, about 9% seen once. The time point denotes: pre-sensitization, week 0. The treatment: therapeutic diphenylcyclopropenone sensitization with weekly scalp DPC. This specimen was whole blood, taken in connection with sensitization to the hapten diphenylcyclopropenone (DPC). Receptors were obtained from a woman aged 40 to 55 with alopecia areata. Some clones in this sample may be carry-over from other donors' samples.

This clonotype was detected only a few times. The rearrangement joins TRBV6-5 to TRBJ2-1; the D gene is possibly TRBD2 (6 bases). The CDR3 contains 17 residues. In germline, CDR1 is MNHEY, CDR2 SVGAGI. The V and J ends lost 2 bases and 2 bases respectively, with 16 bases between them. CDR3 in amino acids: CASSYARSGSAYNEQFF. The CDR3, as DNA: TGTGCCAGCAGTTACGCGCGTAGCGGATCTGCCTACAATGAGCAGTTCTTC.

This clonotype was detected a few times. This chain connects TRBV7-9 to TRBJ2-2, with D possibly matching TRBD2 (5 bases). Trimming took 9 bases from V and 2 from J, leaving 19 bases between them. Germline V lookup: CDR1 SEHNR, CDR2 FQNEAQ (reference sequence). The length of the CDR3 is 16 residues. The CDR3 nucleotides are TGTGCCAGAGGTAAAGGCGGGCAGGAAAACACCGGGGAGCTGTTTTTT. This translates into CARGKGGQENTGELFF.

In this sample, this clonotype turned up a few times. The chain carries TRBV29-1 and TRBJ2-1; D tentatively reads TRBD1 or TRBD2 (6 bases each). CDR1 SQVTM and CDR2 ANQGSEA come from the germline V gene. The CDR3 sequence is 14 residues long. Trimming stripped 4 bases from V and 5 bases from J, with 15 bases between. The CDR3 nucleotides are TGCAGCGTTGGGGGGGCCAGGGCAGACAATGAGCAGTTCTTC. Translating gives CSVGGARADNEQFF.

The chain recombines TRBV20-1 with TRBJ2-7, with D unclear. Germline CDR1 reads DFQATT; CDR2 reads SNEGSKA (reference sequence). The CDR3 sequence is 13 residues long. Trimming pared 0 bases from V and 3 bases from J, leaving 9 bases between. CDR3 DNA: TGCAGTGCTAGAGAATCCCTATACTACGAGCAGTACTTC. Amino acids: CSARESLYYEQYF.

This clonotype was counted only a few times. The chain combines TRBV5-4 with TRBJ2-1, with 11 bases lining up with TRBD2. This CDR3 spans 15 amino acids. Germline assignment: CDR1 SGHNT and CDR2 YYREEE (reference sequence). V gave up 7 bases and J gave up 8 bases; unmatched junction bases: 11. The CDR3 protein is CASSIIAGGPDEQFF. DNA for the CDR3: TGTGCCAGCTCTATTATAGCGGGAGGGCCTGATGAGCAGTTCTTC.

This clonotype was seen only a few times. V and J are TRBV7-3 and TRBJ2-3, with TRBD1 matching over 7 bases. The germline CDR1 and CDR2 sequences are SGHTA and FQGTGA. The CDR3 totals 14 residues. The V gene end was trimmed by 4 bases and the J gene end by 3 bases; junction bases not matched to a gene: 4. CDR3 region: CASSSTGLTDTQYF. CDR3 coding DNA: TGTGCCAGCAGCTCGACAGGGCTGACAGATACGCAGTATTTT.

This chain uses TRBV4-2 with TRBJ2-1, with 13 bases lining up with TRBD2. The CDR3 consists of 19 residues. The V segment lost 5 bases and the J segment 0 bases; nucleotides outside the gene matches: 10. The V gene's germline CDR1 is LGHNA and CDR2 YNFKEQ. DNA for the CDR3: TGTGCCAGCAGCGAACCTGGGACTAGCGGGACCCGCTCCTACAATGAGCAGTTCTTC. Protein sequence: CASSEPGTSGTRSYNEQFF.